This T cell receptor beta chain was obtained from a study of cytomegalovirus exposure and HLA in healthy donors. Study conclusions and caveats: A later examination showed that TCR association rates differed by HLA locus, with DRB1 most and HLA-C fewest.

The PCR made use of 60 Vbeta and 13 Jbeta primers. The repertoire was sequenced with immunoSEQ multiplex PCR; TCRdb's copy has only in-frame clones and lacks some. The sample records 90,000 to 120,000 clones, about 79% being singletons. A note on this clone: Its cognate antigen is unknown.

This clonotype originated in a female donor in good health and CMV-seropositive. The sequenced material came from PBMCs.

In DNA form, the CDR3 reads TGCGCCAGCGGTAGATCAGGACAGGGGCTCAATGAGCAGTTCTTC. Its translation: CASGRSGQGLNEQFF. The chain carries TRBV23-1 and TRBJ2-1; 9 nucleotides align to TRBD1. TRBV23-1 is identified as an open reading frame with a role that is uncertain. Unmatched junction bases numbered 11, after V lost 8 bases and J lost 6 bases. This CDR3 contains 15 residues.